One sample yielded the 19 T cell receptor beta chains listed below, sequenced in a study of naive and memory T cell subsets. The beta constant-region primer was an equimolar mix of two oligonucleotides covering TRBC1 and TRBC2. Via MiXCR, TCRdb re-called the UMI-ligation and nested PCR reads, giving one row per CDR3 protein. The data hold 77,000 or so distinct CDR3 sequences, with about 12% observed a single time. The sample consisted of central memory CD4+ T cells from blood. These receptors were taken from a human donor in good health.

The chain combines TRBV28 with TRBJ2-2; D might be TRBD1 (5 bases). The CDR3 runs 14 residues. CDR1 MDHEN and CDR2 SYDVKM come from the germline V gene. V lost 6 bases and J lost 1, with 9 bases in between. The CDR3 region is CASRRTGNTGELFF. The CDR3 bases are TGTGCCAGCAGGCGAACAGGGAACACCGGGGAGCTGTTTTTT.

On this clonotype: One end of the junction does not line up with germline, which may come from a read error. V and J are TRBV20-1 and TRBJ1-5; no reliable D call. Germline CDR1 reads DFQATT; CDR2 reads SNEGSKA (reference sequence). This CDR3 comprises 12 residues. The CDR3 protein is CSVRLSNQRQHF. The CDR3 nucleotides read TGCAGTGTTAGGCTTAGCAATCAGCGCCAGCATTTT.

The table lists this clonotype with many counts. This chain joins TRBV28 and TRBJ1-6, with 8 positions matching TRBD1. V dropped 5 bases and J dropped 9; count of bases not matched to a gene: 9. In germline, CDR1 is MDHEN, CDR2 SYDVKM. The CDR3 sequence is 15 residues long. Here the CDR3 DNA reads TGTGCCAGCAGTCGCCCGGACAGGGTGGGTTCACCCCTCCACTTT. It yields the protein CASSRPDRVGSPLHF.

This clonotype has more than one count but fewer than ten. The DNA for the CDR3 is TGTGCCAGCAGTGGGACAGGAGAACGCACAGATACGCAGTATTTT. This codes for CASSGTGERTDTQYF. J is TRBJ2-3 and V is TRBV25-1; TRBD1 matches 7 bases. Germline CDR1 MGHDK, CDR2 SYGVNS. The trim removed 4 bases at V and 1 base at J, leaving 5 bases unmatched. This CDR3 has 15 residues.

In DNA form, the CDR3 reads TGCGCCAGCAGCTCTAGCTCGTCAGGCGCAGATACGCAGTATTTT. This encodes CASSSSSSGADTQYF. The rearrangement uses TRBV5-1 and TRBJ2-3, with D possibly TRBD2 on 5 matching bases. V was cut by 3 bases and J by 4 bases, with 15 bases left in between. This CDR3 spans 15 amino acids. Germline V CDR1 and CDR2: SGHRS, YFSETQ.

This sequence joins TRBV18 and TRBJ1-6, with TRBD1 matching 7 bases. The V gene end was trimmed by 3 bases and the J gene end by 13 bases; junction bases not matched to a gene: 6. The CDR3 is made up of 13 amino acids. Germline CDR1 KGHSH, CDR2 LQKENI. The CDR3 DNA follows: TGTGCCAGCTCACCTGGACAGGATCGGCCCCTCCACTTT. Protein: CASSPGQDRPLHF.

This clonotype has only a few counts. The J gene is TRBJ2-2, the V gene TRBV5-1; the D is unclear. The CDR3 runs to 15 residues. V lost 0 bases and J lost 7, with 13 bases in between. Looked up from germline, CDR1 is SGHRS and CDR2 is YFSETQ. CDR3 coding DNA: TGCGCCAGCAGCTTGGGACTCACTACAAACGGGGAGCTGTTTTTT. This gives the protein CASSLGLTTNGELFF.

The chain links TRBV28 to TRBJ2-1, with TRBD2 identical over 10 bases. The V and J ends lost 5 bases and 4 bases, in that order; junction bases with no gene match: 8. CDR3 length: 16 amino acids. Germline CDR1 is MDHEN and CDR2 is SYDVKM. CDR3 in DNA: TGTGCCAGCAGTACAACCGGGACTAGCGAGTACAATGAGCAGTTCTTC. It yields the protein CASSTTGTSEYNEQFF.

There are many counts of this clonotype. V gene TRBV4-3 combines with J gene TRBJ2-6, with D possibly TRBD1 on 6 matching bases. V gave up 3 bases and J gave up 1 base, with 7 bases separating them. This CDR3 is 15 amino acids long. Germline assignment: CDR1 LGHNA and CDR2 YSLEER. The CDR3 reads CASSHTGSGANVLTF. CDR3 nucleotide sequence: TGCGCCAGCAGCCACACAGGGTCTGGGGCCAACGTCCTGACTTTC.

This clonotype was seen many times. The chain joins TRBV7-2 to TRBJ2-5; no firm D call. Deletions cut 1 base from V and 3 bases from J, with 9 bases between. The CDR3 runs to 14 residues. The germline CDR1 and CDR2 sequences are SGHTA and FQGNSA. CDR3 residues: CASSLGVSKETQYF. The CDR3 nucleotides are TGTGCCAGCAGCTTAGGGGTTAGCAAAGAGACCCAGTACTTC.

This clonotype was seen many times. This chain joins TRBV29-1 and TRBJ2-3; D remains unclear. The CDR3 has 13 residues. Germline CDR1 SQVTM, CDR2 ANQGSEA. V lost 4 bases and J 0 bases, leaving 8 bases between the germline ends. Here the CDR3 reads CSVGSSSTDTQYF. The CDR3 region has the DNA TGCAGCGTTGGCAGCTCTAGCACAGATACGCAGTATTTT.

This clonotype has a count of ten or more. The V and J genes are TRBV20-1 and TRBJ1-4; 9 bases are a match to TRBD1. CDR1 is DFQATT and CDR2 is SNEGSKA in the germline V gene (reference sequence). This CDR3 contains 15 residues. V shed 0 bases, J shed 7 bases, and the junction held 6 bases outside the gene matches. CDR3 nucleotides: TGCAGTGCTAGAGATAGCGGGACAGGGACTGAAAAACTGTTTTTT. Its translation: CSARDSGTGTEKLFF.

This clonotype has only one observation. Possible read error: a much larger clone is one base away. The chain has TRBV7-8 and TRBJ2-1; D possibly corresponds to TRBD2 (5 bases). Germline V CDR1 and CDR2: SGHVS, FQNEAQ. V was cut by 8 bases and J by 0 bases, with 23 bases left in between. CDR3 length: 18 residues. CDR3 sequence (DNA): TGTGCCAGCGTCCCCCGGACCTTTAGCGCGAGCTCCTACAATGAGCAGTTCTTC. This sequence encodes CASVPRTFSASSYNEQFF.

This clonotype has only a few counts. The chain carries TRBV6-1 and TRBJ2-5; D is possibly TRBD1 (6 bases). This CDR3 region has 13 residues. Looked up from germline, CDR1 is MNHNS and CDR2 is SASEGT. Trimming shortened V by 10 bases and J by 2 bases, and 14 bases separated the two germline ends. The CDR3 DNA reads TGTGCCACCGGAGGACAGAGACAAGAGACCCAGTACTTC. Protein product: CATGGQRQETQYF.

This clonotype was observed a few times. V usage is TRBV7-2 and J usage is TRBJ2-1; 10 bases line up with TRBD1. The CDR3 has 16 amino acids. J lost 2 bases, V lost 5 bases, and 6 bases had no gene match. CDR1 is SGHTA, CDR2 FQGNSA, per germline. In DNA form, the CDR3 reads TGTGCCAGCAGCACCGGCGGGACAGGGGCCTACAATGAGCAGTTCTTC. Translation: CASSTGGTGAYNEQFF.

This clonotype has a count of ten or more. The gene calls are TRBV7-8 and TRBJ2-3; a weak D match, TRBD1 (6 bases). Germline V gene sequence: CDR1 SGHVS, CDR2 FQNEAQ. V shed 3 bases and J shed 9 bases, with 10 bases lying between them. The CDR3 totals 12 residues. CDR3 residues: CASSFERGTQYF. As DNA, the CDR3 is TGTGCCAGCAGCTTTGAGAGGGGGACGCAGTATTTT.

A single count supports this clonotype. The chain combines TRBV28 with TRBJ2-7, with D tentatively TRBD2 (6 bases). Trimming cost V 2 bases and J 1 base, with 21 bases left between them. Germline V gene sequence: CDR1 MDHEN, CDR2 SYDVKM. The CDR3 totals 18 residues. The CDR3 DNA is TGTGCCAGCAGTTTAGTGGGATCGCTCGCGGGAATATCCTACGAGCAGTACTTC. Translated: CASSLVGSLAGISYEQYF.

This clonotype appeared a few times. V gene TRBV29-1 combines with J gene TRBJ1-2; weak D call: TRBD1 (5 bases). Per germline, CDR1 SQVTM and CDR2 ANQGSEA. The germline V and J ends were trimmed by 7 bases and 3 bases, with 21 bases remaining between them. The CDR3 spans 15 residues. CDR3 DNA sequence: TGCAGCGCCTCGCCCTCAGGGATAGGCGACTATGGCTACACCTTC. It specifies CSASPSGIGDYGYTF.

The V and J genes are TRBV5-1 and TRBJ2-3, with D perhaps matching TRBD1 or TRBD2 (5 bases each). Germline V CDR1 and CDR2: SGHRS, YFSETQ. The V gene lost 1 base and the J gene lost 5 bases, with 14 bases spanning the gap. The CDR3 is 15 amino acids. CDR3 bases: TGCGCCAGCAGCTTGCAGGGACCTGCACAAGATACGCAGTATTTT. Translation gives CASSLQGPAQDTQYF. Using reference TRBV5-1 and TRBJ2-3 for the parts outside the CDR3, the full variable domain is KAGVTQTPRYLIKTRGQQVTLSCSPISGHRSVSWYQQTPGQGLQFLFEYFSETQRNKGNFPGRFSGRQFSNSRSEMNVSTLELGDSALYLCASSLQGPAQDTQYFGPGTRLTVL.